This T cell receptor beta chain came from a study of PD-1 blockade in mismatch repair-deficient tumors (dated by TCRdb to 2016 to 2017). A note on the overall study: The trial enrolled roughly 83 consecutive patients with 12 to 13 mismatch repair-deficient cancer types between 2013 and September 2016, all previously treated and progressing. Tumor-associated T cell clones were tracked in the peripheral blood of patients responding to PD-1 blockade by deep sequencing of TCR CDR3 regions. Overall study results and their limits: Rapid expansion after pembrolizumab followed by contraction, generally before radiologic responses, was shown by tumor-resident clones, which were often undetectable in blood before treatment.

The CDR3, from cysteine to phenylalanine, totals 15 residues. The sequence is cut down to CDR3 DNA, 45 bases in frame from base 1. V lost 5 bases and J lost 8 bases; the stretch between them is 19 bases long. CDR1 and CDR2 are drawn from the germline V gene: SGHTA, FQGTGA. Mismatch repair deficiency in every enrolled patient was established by polymerase chain reaction or immunohistochemistry. TCR sequencing was performed for three patients who responded to pembrolizumab therapy. In the phase II trial, pembrolizumab PD-1 blockade was tested prospectively in advanced mismatch repair-deficient cancers, no matter which tissue of origin the cancers came from. Peripheral blood T cell samples were serially collected before and at multiple times after PD-1 blockade was started. Blood sampling times were reported as weeks after the first pembrolizumab dose. To prepare the library, the immunoSEQ multiplex PCR assay was applied. TCRdb took this table from immuneACCESS and kept in-frame rearrangements with V and J called. Such tables lack part of the clones; where checked against another copy, unresolved V genes explain under half of the gap, and the rest is unexplained. The sample yields just under 80,000 clones; 80% to 90% were counted once. The top ten constitute approximately 5.1% of the sample.

Details on this clone: Its specific antigen is unknown. The sample holds no much larger clone one base away, and base qualities are not on file.

Sequencing was performed on peripheral blood, taken 44 weeks after starting pembrolizumab. This chain joins TRBV7-3 to TRBJ2-1, with TRBD2 tentatively as D gene (6 bases match). This TCR was sampled from an adult with mismatch repair-deficient cancer. The encoded CDR3 is CASSARDSPVDEQFF. The DNA reads TGTGCCAGCAGCGCTCGGGACTCCCCGGTGGATGAGCAGTTCTTC.